The clone carrying this TCR beta chain showed up just a few times. Its antigen is not known. This sample was included in a study of cytomegalovirus exposure and HLA in healthy donors. PCR employed 60 Vbeta and 13 Jbeta primers. The assay was immunoSEQ multiplex PCR, and TCRdb's table has in-frame clones only and misses some. The sample holds some 170,000 clones, under 9.5% seen once. This CDR3 is 13 amino acids long. V was pared by 1 base and J by 8 bases, with 3 bases of the junction left unmatched. Looked up from germline, CDR1 is GTSNPN and CDR2 is SVGIG (reference sequence). Notes on the study in general: In a later analysis, the majority of CMV-associated beta chains seemingly showed HLA restriction. With later analysis, a missense DCLRE1C variant became linked to TCR beta V- and J-gene trimming. Most TCR sequences were uncommon, yet certain public TCRs appeared in many donors. Association with HLA alleles at 0.05 false discovery rate was found for 16,951 TCR beta sequences in a later analysis.

This clonotype originated in a woman in her thirties in good health and CMV-seropositive. Input material: PBMCs. The chain is built from TRBV30 and TRBJ2-1; 9 bases are a match to TRBD2. The CDR3 sequence is CAWSDGTSYEQFF. The CDR3 DNA reads as TGTGCCTGGAGTGACGGGACTAGCTATGAGCAGTTCTTC.